Shown below are 17 T cell receptor beta chains from a single sample sequenced in a study of cytomegalovirus exposure and HLA in healthy donors. It was with 60 Vbeta and 13 Jbeta primers that the PCR ran. Profiled with immunoSEQ multiplex PCR; TCRdb holds only in-frame clones, not every one. The sample has more than 150,000 clones; 75% to 80% are singletons. The sample was PBMCs. These receptors were collected from a man in his fifties in good health and CMV-seropositive.

J is TRBJ2-1 and V is TRBV4-1; the match to TRBD2 covers 12 bases. The V and J ends lost 4 bases and 7 bases, in that order; junction bases with no gene match: 2. CDR3 size: 14 residues. Per the germline V gene, CDR1 is MGHRA and CDR2 is YSYEKL. This CDR3 is CASSPSGGANEQFF. The CDR3 DNA follows: TGCGCCAGCAGCCCTAGCGGGGGGGCAAATGAGCAGTTCTTC.

The V gene is TRBV2, the J gene TRBJ1-6, with a possible D match to TRBD1 (6 bases). The CDR3 runs to 14 residues. Between the trimmed V and J ends, which lost 6 bases and 5 bases, there was a span of 11 bases. The V gene's germline CDR1 is SNHLY and CDR2 FYNNEI. CDR3 in DNA: TGTGCCAGCAGCGGACAGATGAATAATTCACCCCTCCACTTT. It encodes CASSGQMNNSPLHF. The full variable domain, completed using reference TRBV2 and TRBJ1-6, is EPEVTQTPSHQVTQMGQEVILRCVPISNHLYFYWYRQILGQKVEFLVSFYNNEISEKSEIFDDQFSVERPDGSNFTLKIRSTKLEDSAMYFCASSGQMNNSPLHFGNGTRLTVT.

The chain has TRBV29-1 and TRBJ2-3, with 12 bases aligning to TRBD2. The V and J ends lost 6 bases and 0 bases, in that order; junction bases with no gene match: 4. The CDR3 has 15 amino acids. Germline assignment: CDR1 SQVTM and CDR2 ANQGSEA. CDR3 nucleotide sequence: TGCAGCGTCCAACTAGCGGGGGGCAGCACAGATACGCAGTATTTT. This codes for CSVQLAGGSTDTQYF.

This chain links TRBV11-2 with TRBJ1-3; D is unresolved. CDR1 SGHAT and CDR2 FQNNGV come from the germline V gene. Trimming removed 0 bases from V and 0 bases from J, with 9 bases in between. The CDR3 has 16 amino acids. CDR3 sequence: CASSLEGGSSGNTIYF. The CDR3, as DNA: TGTGCCAGCAGCTTAGAAGGCGGGTCCTCTGGAAACACCATATATTTT.

The rearrangement uses TRBV19 and TRBJ1-4; D is ambiguous. This CDR3 is built from 14 residues. Trimming cost V 6 bases and J 8 bases, with 16 bases left between them. In germline, CDR1 is LNHDA, CDR2 SQIVND (reference sequence). The CDR3 spells CASSTTPSSEKLFF. The CDR3 region has the DNA TGTGCCAGTAGCACGACACCCTCATCGGAAAAACTGTTTTTT.

CDR3 loop: CASRGDLEPQHF. For the CDR3, the DNA is TGTGCCAGCAGAGGGGATCTGGAGCCCCAGCATTTT. The J gene is TRBJ1-5, the V gene TRBV2, with D possibly matching TRBD1 (5 bases). Germline values: CDR1 SNHLY, CDR2 FYNNEI. The CDR3 has 12 amino acids. V dropped 6 bases and J dropped 8 bases, with 11 bases sitting between them.

This clone was recorded a few times. This chain connects TRBV29-1 to TRBJ2-7; tentative D call: TRBD2 (5 bases). The CDR3 totals 13 residues. From germline, CDR1 is SQVTM and CDR2 ANQGSEA. The V end was cut by 3 bases, the J end by 9 bases, with 18 bases between. The CDR3 bases are TGCAGCGTTGAGGAGGCAGTCGGAGGAGGGCAGTACGTC. Protein: CSVEEAVGGGQYV.

J is TRBJ2-4 and V is TRBV27; no firm D call. Germline-derived CDR1 and CDR2 are MNHEY and SMNVEV (reference sequence). Trimming stripped 4 bases from V and 2 bases from J, with 6 bases between. The length of the CDR3 is 13 residues. The CDR3 DNA is TGTGCCAGCAGTTCTCAGTCCAAAAACATTCAGTACTTC. Translating it yields CASSSQSKNIQYF.

The rearrangement links TRBV9 to TRBJ1-3; weak D call: TRBD1 (6 bases). This CDR3 comprises 16 residues. V lost 3 bases and J lost 4, with 17 bases in between. Germline values: CDR1 SGDLS, CDR2 YYNGEE. The CDR3 coding sequence is TGTGCCAGCAGCGCGGGAGGACAGTCGACAGGAAACACCATATATTTT. Translating gives CASSAGGQSTGNTIYF. Using reference TRBV9 and TRBJ1-3 for the parts outside the CDR3, the full variable domain is DSGVTQTPKHLITATGQRVTLRCSPRSGDLSVYWYQQSLDQGLQFLIQYYNGEERAKGNILERFSAQQFPDLHSELNLSSLELGDSALYFCASSAGGQSTGNTIYFGEGSWLTVV.

In DNA, the CDR3 is TGTGCCAGCAGCTCCATGACTAGCGGGGGGGCGAAAGAGACCCAGTACTTC. It encodes CASSSMTSGGAKETQYF. The rearrangement links TRBV13 to TRBJ2-5; 14 positions match TRBD2. V trimming: 4 bases; J trimming: 3 bases; junction bases outside the gene matches: 7. CDR1 is PRHDT and CDR2 is FYEKMQ in the germline V gene (reference sequence). The CDR3 extends over 17 amino acids.

The rearrangement uses TRBV7-3 and TRBJ2-1; 7 bases map to TRBD1. V was pared by 4 bases and J by 8 bases, with 8 bases of the junction left unmatched. Germline loops: CDR1 SGHTA, CDR2 FQGTGA. The CDR3 extends over 14 amino acids. CDR3 region: CASSYRGSLDEQFF. In nucleotides, the CDR3 is TGTGCCAGCAGCTACAGGGGAAGCTTGGATGAGCAGTTCTTC.

CDR3 loop: CASSFTGAGYTF. CDR3 in DNA: TGTGCCAGCAGTTTCACAGGGGCTGGCTACACCTTC. This chain joins TRBV6-5 and TRBJ1-2; 7 bases map to TRBD1. The V gene end was trimmed by 4 bases and the J gene end by 7 bases; junction bases not matched to a gene: 3. This CDR3 comprises 12 residues. CDR1 MNHEY and CDR2 SVGAGI come from the germline V gene.

This chain joins TRBV19 and TRBJ2-2; D possibly corresponds to TRBD1 (6 bases). Germline V lookup: CDR1 LNHDA, CDR2 SQIVND (reference sequence). V was trimmed by 3 bases and J by 2 bases, leaving 10 bases between them. The CDR3 is 15 amino acids. This chain's CDR3 is CASSMGHRNTGELFF. DNA of the CDR3: TGTGCCAGTAGTATGGGACACCGAAACACCGGGGAGCTGTTTTTT.

This chain joins TRBV6-5 and TRBJ2-7; 7 nucleotides line up with TRBD1. CDR3 length equals 15 residues. Germline V gene lookup returns CDR1 MNHEY and CDR2 SVGAGI. With 3 bases clipped from V and 0 bases from J, the junction kept 5 bases outside the gene matches. CDR3 residues: CASSYSTGASYEQYV. CDR3 nucleotide sequence: TGTGCCAGCAGTTATTCAACAGGGGCCTCCTACGAGCAGTACGTC.

The J gene is TRBJ1-5, the V gene TRBV9; 12 bases agree with TRBD1. Germline V gene sequence: CDR1 SGDLS, CDR2 YYNGEE. This CDR3 spans 20 amino acids. The V gene end was trimmed by 0 bases and the J gene end by 2 bases; junction bases not matched to a gene: 12. CDR3 residues: CASSVATGDRGLKGNQPQHF. Here the CDR3 DNA reads TGTGCCAGCAGCGTAGCAACCGGGGACAGGGGGCTGAAAGGCAATCAGCCCCAGCATTTT.

The chain links TRBV28 to TRBJ2-7; the match to TRBD1 covers 9 bases. The CDR3 has 13 amino acids. Germline V gene data show CDR1 as MDHEN and CDR2 as SYDVKM. After removal of 11 bases from V and 5 bases from J, the junction contained 10 bases not matched to a gene. CDR3 protein: CAGGTGGLNEQYF. The CDR3 DNA is TGTGCCGGGGGAACAGGGGGCCTAAACGAGCAGTACTTC.

This clone showed up just a few times. V usage is TRBV6-1 and J usage is TRBJ2-7; 7 nucleotides align to TRBD2. In germline, CDR1 is MNHNS, CDR2 SASEGT. This CDR3 is built from 14 residues. J gave up 6 bases and V 3 bases, and 8 bases lay outside the gene matches. CDR3 sequence reads: CASSEAGEVFEQYV. Written as DNA, the CDR3 is TGTGCCAGCAGTGAGGCGGGGGAAGTCTTCGAGCAGTACGTC.